This T cell receptor beta chain stems from a study of blood T cell repertoires in COVID-19. Study overall: Samples representing acute and convalescent COVID-19 were sourced from the United States, Italy and Spain. Sources were T cells, B-cell-depleted T cells, or PBMCs; the material itself was cDNA or gDNA.

This clone was observed a single time. In the source study's methods: Cell counts per sample came from amplifying reference gene primers. The assay was immunoSEQ multiplex PCR, and TCRdb's table has in-frame clones only and misses some. D and trimming were read from the DNA, whereas the V and J calls and clone size are those reported in that table. The table includes tens of thousands of clones, approximately 84% detected once. This sequence was found in a man in his 60s with acute or convalescent COVID-19. What was sequenced was peripheral blood.

The CDR3 DNA reads as TGTGCCAGTAGTATAGATGGGGGGTACACCGGGGAGCTGTTTTTT. It translates to CASSIDGGYTGELFF. V is TRBV19 and J is TRBJ2-2; possible D gene TRBD2, 6 bases. V lost 0 bases to trimming and J lost 3 bases, with 8 bases between them. Germline assignment: CDR1 LNHDA and CDR2 SQIVND (reference sequence). The CDR3 covers 15 residues.